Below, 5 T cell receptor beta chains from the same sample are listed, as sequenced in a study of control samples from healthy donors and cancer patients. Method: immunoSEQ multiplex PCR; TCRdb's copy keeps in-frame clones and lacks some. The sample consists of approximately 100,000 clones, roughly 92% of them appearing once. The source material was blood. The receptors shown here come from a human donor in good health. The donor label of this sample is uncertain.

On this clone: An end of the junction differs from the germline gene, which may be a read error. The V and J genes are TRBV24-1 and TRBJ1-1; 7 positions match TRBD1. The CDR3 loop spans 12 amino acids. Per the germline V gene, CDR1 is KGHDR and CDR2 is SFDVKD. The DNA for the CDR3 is TGTGCCACCAGTGATACGGGACAGCCGCTCAATTTT. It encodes CATSDTGQPLNF.

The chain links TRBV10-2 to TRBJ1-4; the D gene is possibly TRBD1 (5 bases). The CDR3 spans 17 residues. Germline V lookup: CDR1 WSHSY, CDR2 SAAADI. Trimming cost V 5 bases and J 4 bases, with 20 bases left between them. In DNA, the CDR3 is TGCGCCAGCAGTCCAAAGGGGCAGGGCCTTATTAATGAAAAACTGTTTTTT. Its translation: CASSPKGQGLINEKLFF.

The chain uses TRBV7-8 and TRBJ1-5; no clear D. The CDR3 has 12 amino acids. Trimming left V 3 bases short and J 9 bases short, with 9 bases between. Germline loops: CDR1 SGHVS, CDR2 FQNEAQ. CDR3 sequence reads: CASSFPGGPQHF. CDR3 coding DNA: TGTGCCAGCAGCTTCCCAGGCGGGCCCCAGCATTTT.

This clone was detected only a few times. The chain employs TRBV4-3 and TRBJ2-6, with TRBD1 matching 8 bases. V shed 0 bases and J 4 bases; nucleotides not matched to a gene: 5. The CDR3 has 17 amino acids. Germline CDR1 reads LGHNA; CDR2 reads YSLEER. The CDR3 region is CASSQDTGGLGANVLTF. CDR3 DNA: TGCGCCAGCAGCCAAGATACAGGGGGATTAGGGGCCAACGTCCTGACTTTC.

For the CDR3, the DNA is TGTGCCAGCAGTTACGAACGGGGCACTGAAGCTTTCTTT. Protein sequence: CASSYERGTEAFF. This chain connects TRBV6-5 to TRBJ1-1; no reliable D call. The germline gives CDR1 MNHEY, CDR2 SVGAGI. Trimming removed 2 bases at V and 4 bases at J, with 8 bases between. CDR3 length: 13 amino acids.